This T cell receptor beta chain was documented in a study of neoadjuvant anti-PD-1 for oral cavity cancer. Study information: Patients without progression got a fourth dose around day 43.

Profiling relied on immunoSEQ multiplex PCR, and the TCRdb table lists in-frame clones only, not all of them. The top ten hold 3% to 3.5% of the sample, which has 7,500 to 8,000 clones, 67% seen once. Time point given: after neoadjuvant nivolumab, at surgical resection. The CDR3 totals 15 residues. CDR1 and CDR2 (germline): MNHNS, SASEGT. The V end was cut by 1 base, the J end by 8 bases, with 17 bases between. Notes on the study in general: Higher pretreatment blood Treg/Th17 ratios correlated with higher pretreatment blood and lower post-treatment tumor TCRbeta clonality.

On this clone itself: What it recognizes is unknown.

This sample comprised PBMCs, obtained after nivolumab (anti-PD-1) treatment. This TCR derives from a person aged 40 to 85 with oral cavity squamous cell carcinoma. The chain joins TRBV6-1 to TRBJ1-1; tentatively, D is TRBD1 (5 bases). CDR3 sequence: CASSEGTGVTSEAFF. Here the CDR3 DNA reads TGTGCCAGCAGTGAAGGTACAGGAGTAACCTCCGAAGCTTTCTTT.